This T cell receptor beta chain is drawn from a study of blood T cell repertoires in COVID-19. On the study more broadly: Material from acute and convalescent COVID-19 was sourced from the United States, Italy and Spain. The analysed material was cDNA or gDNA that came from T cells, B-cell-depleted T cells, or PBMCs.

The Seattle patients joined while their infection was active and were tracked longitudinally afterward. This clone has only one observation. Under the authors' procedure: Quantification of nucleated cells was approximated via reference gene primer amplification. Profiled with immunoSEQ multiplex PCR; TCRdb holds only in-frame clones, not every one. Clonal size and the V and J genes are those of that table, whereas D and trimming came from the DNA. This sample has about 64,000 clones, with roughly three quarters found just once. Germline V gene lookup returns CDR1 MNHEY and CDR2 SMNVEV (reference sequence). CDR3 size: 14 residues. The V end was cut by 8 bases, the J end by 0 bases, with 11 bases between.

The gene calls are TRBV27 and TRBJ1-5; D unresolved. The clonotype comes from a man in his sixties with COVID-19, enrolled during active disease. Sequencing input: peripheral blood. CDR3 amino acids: CASQQRYSNQPQHF. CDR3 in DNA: TGTGCCAGCCAACAACGATATAGCAATCAGCCCCAGCATTTT.